This T cell receptor (beta chain) originates from a study of cytomegalovirus exposure and HLA in healthy donors. Study-level points and caveats: Some 17,000 TCR beta sequences were associated with HLA alleles at 0.05 false discovery rate in a later analysis.

Healthy bone marrow donors formed the donor group. Turning to this clone: Antigen: not known.

The PCR ran on 60 Vbeta and 13 Jbeta primers. In the authors' methods: Unique TCR beta chains numbered approximately 80 million in a later analysis, with 10 million to 14 million shared. Libraries were prepared by immunoSEQ multiplex PCR; TCRdb keeps only in-frame clonotypes and omits some of them. For V, J and clone size, that table is used; D and trimming come from the DNA. The sample table includes about 160,000 clones. This clonotype originated in a woman aged 55-75 years in good health and CMV-seronegative. Source material: PBMCs.

The CDR3, as DNA: TGTGCCATCAGTGAGTCGATTGGACGGGACTTCCAGTACTTC. As protein: CAISESIGRDFQYF. The chain employs TRBV10-3 and TRBJ2-5, with D tentatively TRBD2 (6 bases). This CDR3 comprises 14 residues. Germline CDR1 reads ENHRY; CDR2 reads SYGVKD. V was cut by 0 bases and J by 10 bases, with 15 bases left in between.